Listed below are T cell receptor beta chains from one sample, sequenced in a study of cytomegalovirus exposure and HLA in healthy donors. Some clones are missing from TCRdb's copy, which holds only in-frame ones; the method was immunoSEQ multiplex PCR. This table holds more than 85,000 clones, around 74% found once. Sequencing was carried out using PBMCs. These receptors all come from a male donor in good health and CMV-seropositive. Each CDR3 is given without its conserved first and last residue. Each record gives: CDR3 protein, V gene.

ASSGEARDNQPQH	TRBV6-1
ASSPLTDPYEQY	TRBV9
ASNPRALAGLGTQY	TRBV7-6
ASSVRGRETQY	TRBV25-1
ASSSGQNQPQH	TRBV5-6
ASSLDRGSNQPQH	TRBV4-1
AISEPGQVNYGYT	TRBV10-3
ASSIRTGYNSPLH	TRBV11-2
ASSLGRREGTQY	TRBV5-1
ASSPNGATEAF	TRBV7-9
ASSPLILNTEAF	TRBV7-2
ASSSEGGFSGNTIY	TRBV5-1
ASSQGVDRGFYGYT	TRBV4-2
ASTSFRGGGTYEQY	TRBV28
ASRAGTGAYEQY	TRBV28
ASSLFLAVNNEQF	TRBV5-5
ASSANRGFDEQY	TRBV2
SVETGSSYEQY	TRBV29-1
SVGQGRDYGYT	TRBV29-1
ASRVGEMNTEAF	TRBV10-1
ASSSRFPGEQF	TRBV7-2
ASSFGQIEAF	TRBV5-4
ASSSSGGSYNEQF	TRBV6-1
ASSPTGADYGYT	TRBV5-1
ASSIRGNYGYT	TRBV19
AWSVGTDYERY	TRBV30
ASSDQGVEAF	TRBV2
ASRTQGAGNQPQH	TRBV28
ASSLAVGLYEQY	TRBV5-1
ASSQGLHQETQY	TRBV28
ASSFLAGGNTGELF	TRBV5-1